A selection of T cell receptor beta chains follows, all from one sample in a study of regulatory T cells in long-lasting Graves disease. TCRdb analysed the multiplex PCR reads with MiXCR anew, one entry per CDR3 protein. This sample has about 440,000 distinct CDR3 sequences; 16% occur once, and the top ten carry around a tenth. The same data also contributed to another study, on T cells in Graves' hyperthyroidism and ophthalmopathy.

This specimen was peripheral blood mononuclear cells (PBMCs), taken at new diagnosis, from a patient treated with antithyroid drugs. Every receptor here comes from a woman aged 30 to 39 with Graves disease. CDR3s include the opening cysteine and the closing phenylalanine or tryptophan. D genes are given only for firm matches. Rows may omit the clone size; those that give it use once, few, many or a size class.

TRBJ2-1 | few | TRBD2 | TRBV6-1 | CASAFSPGTSGDNEQFF | TGTGCCAGCGCGTTTTCCCCCGGGACTAGCGGAGACAATGAGCAGTTCTTC
TRBJ2-1 | many | TRBD2 | TRBV7-9 | CASFDSGRDSRTNEQFF | TGTGCCAGCTTTGACAGCGGGAGAGACTCCCGAACCAATGAGCAGTTCTTC
TRBJ2-1 | many | - | TRBV6-9 | CASSYLVEGPNEQFF | TGTGCCAGCAGTTACTTGGTGGAGGGACCTAATGAGCAGTTCTTC
TRBJ2-1 | many | TRBD2 | TRBV30 | CAWSKGLAYVSYNEQFF | TGTGCCTGGAGTAAAGGACTAGCGTATGTTTCCTACAATGAGCAGTTCTTC
TRBJ2-1 | - | TRBD2 | TRBV29-1 | CNAVPGGSSYNEQFF | TGCAACGCAGTCCCGGGAGGGAGCTCCTACAATGAGCAGTTCTTC
TRBJ1-6 | many | - | TRBV6-5 | CASSYAVEALHF | TGTGCCAGCAGTTATGCGGTTGAAGCCCTCCACTTT
TRBJ1-5 | many | - | TRBV20-1 | CSARKKYRGSNQPQHF | TGCAGTGCTAGAAAAAAGTATCGGGGCAGCAATCAGCCCCAGCATTTT
TRBJ2-5 | - | - | TRBV9 | CASSPGDQETRYF | TGTGCCAGCAGCCCCGGGGATCAAGAGACCCGGTACTTC
TRBJ1-2 | many | - | TRBV6-1 | CASTQGGKHGYTF | TGTGCCAGCACCCAAGGTGGGAAGCATGGCTACACCTTC
TRBJ2-1 | many | - | TRBV30 | CAWSVRLSDEQFF | TGTGCCTGGAGTGTAAGACTGTCGGATGAGCAGTTCTTC
TRBJ1-1 | many | - | TRBV6-2/TRBV6-3 | CASSYIGGGQRAFF | TGTGCCAGCAGCTACATCGGGGGAGGACAGAGGGCTTTCTTT
TRBJ1-1 | many | - | TRBV28 | CASSYKGNTEAFF | TGTGCCAGCAGTTACAAGGGGAACACTGAAGCTTTCTTT
TRBJ2-3 | - | - | TRBV6-5 | CASSYSAGEQYFGPGDTQYF | -
TRBJ2-2 | many | TRBD2 | TRBV11-3 | CASSGLAGGSAGELFF | TGTGCCAGCAGCGGGCTAGCGGGAGGATCAGCCGGGGAGCTGTTTTTT
TRBJ2-1 | many | - | TRBV3-1 | CASSQTYNEQFF | TGTGCCAGCAGCCAAACTTACAATGAGCAGTTCTTC
TRBJ1-1 | - | TRBD1 | TRBV6-1 | CASVERQGTFF | TGTGCCAGCGTCGAGCGACAGGGAACTTTCTTT
TRBJ2-2 | - | - | TRBV28 | CASSLSFGGANTGELFF | TGTGCCAGCAGTTTATCCTTCGGGGGAGCGAACACCGGGGAGCTGTTTTTT
TRBJ2-1 | many | - | TRBV11-2 | CASSRSGLIYNEQFF | TGTGCCAGCAGTCGGTCAGGGCTGATTTACAATGAGCAGTTCTTC
TRBJ1-1 | many | - | TRBV18 | CASSPSSGQMNTEAFF | TGTGCCAGCTCACCGTCATCTGGACAGATGAACACTGAAGCTTTCTTT
TRBJ1-5 | few | TRBD1 | TRBV6-1 | CASSLAESRDSWNQPQHF | TGTGCCAGCAGTCTCGCCGAGTCCCGGGACAGTTGGAATCAGCCCCAGCATTTT
TRBJ1-4 | many | - | TRBV28 | CASSRWSATNEKLFF | TGTGCCAGCAGTCGTTGGTCTGCAACTAATGAAAAACTGTTTTTT
TRBJ1-5 | - | - | TRBV24-1 | CAASDLRGGIIHF | TGTGCCGCCAGTGATTTGCGCGGGGGAATTATACATTTT
TRBJ2-2 | - | - | TRBV10-3 | CAILGDITGELFF | TGTGCCATCCTCGGGGACATCACCGGGGAGCTGTTTTTT
TRBJ2-5 | - | - | TRBV5-1 | CASSWRGAQETQYF | TGCGCCAGCAGCTGGAGGGGGGCCCAAGAGACCCAGTACTTC
TRBJ2-5 | many | - | TRBV7-9 | CASSLPQRLETQYF | TGTGCCAGCAGCTTACCTCAACGGTTAGAGACCCAGTACTTC
TRBJ2-3 | many | TRBD1 | TRBV3-1 | CASSPPGQGTDTQYF | TGTGCCAGCTCCCCCCCGGGACAGGGAACAGATACGCAGTATTTT
TRBJ2-5 | many | - | TRBV2 | CASNGPDEETQYF | TGTGCCAGCAACGGGCCTGATGAAGAGACCCAGTACTTC
TRBJ2-1 | many | - | TRBV14 | CASSQAKREQFF | TGTGCCAGCAGCCAAGCGAAAAGGGAGCAGTTCTTC
TRBJ2-3 | - | - | TRBV19 | CASTSSRLNRDTQYF | TGTGCCAGTACCTCCTCGAGACTAAACCGAGATACGCAGTATTTT
TRBJ2-2 | - | - | TRBV20-1 | CSARRDLNTGELFF | TGCAGTGCTAGAAGGGACCTTAACACCGGGGAGCTGTTTTTT
TRBJ2-1 | few | TRBD2 | TRBV14 | CASSSLAGGGRYEQFF | TGTGCCAGCAGCTCCCTAGCGGGAGGTGGTCGGTATGAGCAGTTCTTC
TRBJ2-7 | few | - | TRBV12-3/TRBV12-4 | CASSLAGARIEQYF | TGTGCCAGCAGTTTAGCGGGCGCCAGGATCGAGCAGTACTTC
TRBJ1-1 | few | TRBD1 | TRBV20-1 | CSASRGAKTEALF | TGCAGTGCCAGCAGGGGGGCGAAGACTGAAGCTCTCTTT
TRBJ2-7 | many | - | TRBV6-1 | CASSGRSAYEQYF | TGTGCCAGCAGTGGACGGTCTGCCTACGAGCAGTACTTC
TRBJ1-4 | many | - | TRBV2 | CASTSTAYGEKLFF | TGTGCCAGCACAAGTACAGCCTACGGGGAAAAACTGTTTTTT
TRBJ2-1 | - | TRBD2 | TRBV19 | CASSPGTRTDEQFF | TGTGCCAGTAGTCCTGGGACTAGAACTGATGAGCAGTTCTTC
TRBJ1-1 | many | TRBD1 | TRBV6-2/TRBV6-3 | CASSSPDRGDTEAFF | TGTGCCAGCAGTTCTCCGGACAGGGGGGACACTGAAGCTTTCTTT
TRBJ2-1 | - | TRBD2 | TRBV27 | CASSLSFSGSIDEQFF | TGTGCCAGCAGTTTATCCTTTAGCGGGAGTATCGATGAGCAGTTCTTC
TRBJ2-1 | many | - | TRBV7-8 | CATSRRRDSYNEQFF | TGTGCCACCAGCCGTCGGAGGGATTCCTACAATGAGCAGTTCTTC
TRBJ1-1 | many | - | TRBV6-1 | CASSEVGRNTEAFF | TGTGCCAGCAGTGAAGTAGGAAGGAACACTGAAGCTTTCTTT
TRBJ2-2 | - | TRBD2 | TRBV15 | CATSREWTSYGELFF | TGTGCCACCAGCAGAGAGTGGACTAGCTACGGGGAGCTGTTTTTT
TRBJ2-1 | many | TRBD1 | TRBV20-1 | CSATPYRGHDEQFF | TGCAGTGCAACCCCCTACAGGGGGCACGATGAGCAGTTCTTC
TRBJ1-4 | many | - | TRBV28 | CASNLGVGQGNEKLFF | TGTGCCAGCAATCTGGGAGTTGGGCAGGGTAATGAAAAACTGTTTTTT
TRBJ2-1 | many | TRBD2 | TRBV20-1 | CSARSLAGVAEQFF | TGCAGTGCTAGATCACTAGCGGGAGTGGCTGAGCAGTTCTTC
TRBJ2-1 | once | - | TRBV28 | CAIATGNYNEQFF | TGTGCCATAGCCACCGGGAACTACAATGAGCAGTTCTTC
TRBJ2-7 | - | - | TRBV18 | CASSRGYRGRVSYEQYF | TGTGCCAGCTCACGGGGTTATAGGGGGAGAGTCTCCTACGAGCAGTACTTC
TRBJ2-7 | few | - | TRBV7-9 | CASSLVFGDEQYF | TGTGCCAGCAGCTTAGTTTTCGGTGACGAGCAGTACTTC
TRBJ1-1 | - | - | TRBV29-1 | CSVEAGTSGAFF | TGCAGCGTTGAGGCCGGGACCTCGGGAGCTTTCTTT
TRBJ2-3 | - | TRBD1 | TRBV5-4 | CASSPGGDRDTDTQYF | TGTGCCAGCAGCCCCGGAGGGGACAGGGACACAGATACGCAGTATTTT
TRBJ2-5 | many | - | TRBV5-1 | CASSAGVGETQYF | TGCGCCAGCTCCGCAGGGGTAGGAGAGACCCAGTACTTC
TRBJ2-1 | - | - | TRBV30 | CAWSVGTDYNEQFF | TGTGCCTGGAGTGTAGGGACGGACTACAATGAGCAGTTCTTC